A single TCR beta chain is shown here with its context. This table comes from immunoSEQ multiplex PCR, and its TCRdb copy is limited to in-frame clones, with some not included. Seen here are roughly 250,000 clones, 75% to 90% observed once, and the top ten hold approximately 4.2%. This sample is part of a study of blood T cell repertoires in COVID-19. Turning to the study itself: Spain, Italy and the United States supplied samples that represented acute and convalescent COVID-19. T cells, B-cell-depleted T cells, or PBMCs supplied cDNA or gDNA.

V lost 4 bases to trimming and J lost 5 bases, with 18 bases between them. Germline V gives CDR1 SGHRS, CDR2 YFSETQ. The CDR3 has 15 amino acids. This chain links TRBV5-1 with TRBJ1-1; possibly TRBD1 for D (6 bases). Sequencing used PBMCs or T cells enriched from blood (not recorded which). The sequence was collected from a woman aged 25 to 39 who had recovered from COVID-19. CDR3 DNA sequence: TGCGCCAGCAGCAACCGAACAGGGAAGGTTACTGAAGCTTTCTTT. Amino acid sequence: CASSNRTGKVTEAFF. The full variable domain, rest sourced from reference TRBV5-1 and TRBJ1-1, is KAGVTQTPRYLIKTRGQQVTLSCSPISGHRSVSWYQQTPGQGLQFLFEYFSETQRNKGNFPGRFSGRQFSNSRSEMNVSTLELGDSALYLCASSNRTGKVTEAFFGQGTRLTVV.